This T cell receptor beta chain was identified in a study of blood T cell repertoires in COVID-19. Study context: COVID-19 samples, acute and convalescent, were from the United States, Italy and Spain. The cDNA or gDNA used as material had been derived from T cells, B-cell-depleted T cells, or PBMCs.

Authors' analysis steps: It was from reference gene primer amplification that nucleated cell counts were estimated. Using immunoSEQ multiplex PCR, the repertoire was profiled, and TCRdb retains in-frame clones only, with some absent. Clone size and the V and J calls come from that table; the DNA yielded D and trimming. Among around 220,000 clones listed, approximately 79% were seen once. The sequence came from a human donor in a cohort sampled during active COVID-19. The sequenced sample consisted of peripheral blood.

CDR3 nucleotides: TGTGCCAGCAGTGCCGCGAGCGGGAACTATATATACGAGCAGTACTTC. It is translated as CASSAASGNYIYEQYF. The chain has TRBV28 and TRBJ2-7, with 7 nucleotides matching TRBD2. Germline CDR1 reads MDHEN; CDR2 reads SYDVKM. The length of the CDR3 is 16 residues. Trimming took 5 bases from V and 4 from J; bases not matched to a gene: 14.